One and the same sample provided the 8 T cell receptor beta chains below, sequenced in a study of cytomegalovirus exposure and HLA in healthy donors (dated by TCRdb to about 2017). Libraries were constructed by the immunoSEQ multiplex PCR assay. For the multiplex PCR, a mixture combining 60 forward primers for TCR Vbeta segments and 13 reverse primers for TCR Jbeta segments was used. What TCRdb holds here is the immuneACCESS table cut down to in-frame rearrangements. Part of the clones is not present; checked against another copy, under half of the missing clones reflect an unresolved V gene, and the others are unexplained. The sample table holds roughly 130,000 clones, of which around 79% were seen once. The ten largest make up 8.8% of the sample. Sequenced sample: PBMCs. These receptors all come from a woman between 45 and 60 years old in good health and CMV-seropositive.

This chain joins TRBV28 and TRBJ2-1, with TRBD1 matching over 10 bases. Germline V CDR1 and CDR2: MDHEN, SYDVKM. The CDR3 has 16 residues. Losses at the gene ends were 4 bases for V and 2 bases for J; bases not matched to a gene: 5. CDR3 amino acids: CASSSWTGGPYNEQFF. CDR3 DNA: TGTGCCAGCAGTTCCTGGACAGGGGGACCCTACAATGAGCAGTTCTTC.

The chain is built from TRBV18 and TRBJ1-1; D might be TRBD1 (5 bases). The germline V gene has CDR1 KGHSH and CDR2 LQKENI. V dropped 1 base and J dropped 1 base, with 7 bases sitting between them. CDR3 size: 14 residues. The CDR3 DNA is TGTGCCAGCTCACCACAAGGACAGAACACTGAAGCTTTCTTT. It encodes CASSPQGQNTEAFF.

This clone was found once. This chain joins TRBV21-1 and TRBJ1-5; the table's D call, TRBD1, has no DNA check behind it. TRBV21-1 is reported as a pseudogene. The CDR3 totals 17 residues. CDR3 sequence (DNA): TGTGCCAGCAGCAAAATGATAAACCGGGACAAAGATCAGCCCCAGCATTTT. Translation: CASSKMINRDKDQPQHF.

V usage is TRBV7-3 and J usage is TRBJ1-2; TRBD1 might be the D (6 bases). Trimming removed 1 base at V and 4 bases at J, with 16 bases between. This CDR3 region has 16 residues. Per germline, CDR1 SGHTA and CDR2 FQGTGA. CDR3 bases: TGTGCCAGCAGCTTAAGTGGGGGGGGCCCCTCCTATGGCTACACCTTC. As protein: CASSLSGGGPSYGYTF.

This chain links TRBV7-9 with TRBJ2-1; D is ambiguous. This CDR3 comprises 14 residues. Trimming cost V 3 bases and J 2 bases, with 8 bases left between them. Germline loops: CDR1 SEHNR, CDR2 FQNEAQ (reference sequence). CDR3 in DNA: TGTGCCAGCAGCTTTTCCAGTACCTACAATGAGCAGTTCTTC. Protein product: CASSFSSTYNEQFF.

The chain carries TRBV7-9 and TRBJ1-1; D is unclear. This CDR3 is 16 amino acids long. V was trimmed by 6 bases and J by 7 bases, leaving 24 bases between them. Germline assignment: CDR1 SEHNR and CDR2 FQNEAQ (reference sequence). CDR3 DNA: TGTGCCAGCAGGCCCAACTTGAGACACCCGAAGGTTGAAGCTTTCTTT. Residues: CASRPNLRHPKVEAFF. Full variable domain (outside the CDR3, taken from reference TRBV7-9 and TRBJ1-1): DTGVSQNPRHKITKRGQNVTFRCDPISEHNRLYWYRQTLGQGPEFLTYFQNEAQLEKSRLLSDRFSAERPKGSFSTLEIQRTEQGDSAMYLCASRPNLRHPKVEAFFGQGTRLTVV.

DNA for the CDR3: TGTGCCAGCAGTAAAGGGACAGGACCCAATGAGCAGTTCTTC. Its translation is CASSKGTGPNEQFF. J is TRBJ2-1 and V is TRBV2; 8 bases map to TRBD1. Germline V lookup: CDR1 SNHLY, CDR2 FYNNEI. V was pared by 5 bases and J by 6 bases, with 6 bases of the junction left unmatched. CDR3 length: 14 amino acids.

V is TRBV6-5 and J is TRBJ1-1; D may be TRBD1 (6 bases). CDR1 and CDR2 (germline): MNHEY, SVGAGI. The CDR3 contains 13 residues. Trimming stripped 8 bases from V and 5 bases from J, with 15 bases between. The CDR3 region is CASQLGAGTEAFF. Written as DNA, the CDR3 is TGTGCCAGCCAACTGGGGGCAGGGACTGAAGCTTTCTTT.